Below, one TCR beta chain is given with its context. The source of the sample is a study of PD-L1 blockade in urothelial cancer. TCRdb's copy holds only in-frame clones and misses some; the assay was immunoSEQ multiplex PCR. The sample carries fewer than 30,000 clones, around 80% recorded once. The V and J ends lost 2 bases and 1 base, in that order; junction bases with no gene match: 9. CDR3 length: 19 amino acids. Germline loops: CDR1 LGHNA, CDR2 YSLEER. The time point denotes: peripheral blood 6 weeks after treatment start. The chain couples TRBV4-3 to TRBJ2-1; TRBD2 matches 12 bases. This sequence originates from a man aged 65 to 79 with urothelial cancer. The sample here was PBMCs, taken around atezolizumab (anti-PD-L1) treatment. The CDR3 reads CASSQRTSGKGTSYNEQFF. CDR3 DNA sequence: TGCGCCAGCAGCCAAAGGACTAGCGGGAAGGGTACGTCCTACAATGAGCAGTTCTTC.